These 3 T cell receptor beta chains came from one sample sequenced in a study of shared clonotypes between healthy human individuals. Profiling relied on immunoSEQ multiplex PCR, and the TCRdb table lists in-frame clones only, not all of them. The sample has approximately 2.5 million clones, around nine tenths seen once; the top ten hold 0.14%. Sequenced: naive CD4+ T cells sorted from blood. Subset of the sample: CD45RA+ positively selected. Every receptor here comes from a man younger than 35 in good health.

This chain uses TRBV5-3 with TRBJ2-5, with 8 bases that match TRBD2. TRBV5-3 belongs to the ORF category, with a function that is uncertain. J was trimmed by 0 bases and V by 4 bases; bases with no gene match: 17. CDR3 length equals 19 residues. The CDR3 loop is CARSRNRGRRGDYQETQYF. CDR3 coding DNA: TGTGCCAGAAGCCGAAACCGAGGTAGGCGGGGGGATTACCAAGAGACCCAGTACTTC.

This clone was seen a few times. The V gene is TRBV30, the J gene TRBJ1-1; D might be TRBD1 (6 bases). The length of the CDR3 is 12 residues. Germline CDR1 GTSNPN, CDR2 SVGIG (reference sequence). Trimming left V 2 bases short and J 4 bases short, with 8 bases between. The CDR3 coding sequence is TGTGCCTGGAGTACAGGGTCCACTGAAGCTTTCTTT. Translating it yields CAWSTGSTEAFF.

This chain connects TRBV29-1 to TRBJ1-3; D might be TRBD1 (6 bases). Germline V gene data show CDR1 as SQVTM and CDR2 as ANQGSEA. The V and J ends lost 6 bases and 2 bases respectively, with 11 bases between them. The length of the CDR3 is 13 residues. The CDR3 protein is CSVATGAGNTIYF. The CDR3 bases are TGCAGCGTGGCGACAGGAGCTGGAAACACCATATATTTT.